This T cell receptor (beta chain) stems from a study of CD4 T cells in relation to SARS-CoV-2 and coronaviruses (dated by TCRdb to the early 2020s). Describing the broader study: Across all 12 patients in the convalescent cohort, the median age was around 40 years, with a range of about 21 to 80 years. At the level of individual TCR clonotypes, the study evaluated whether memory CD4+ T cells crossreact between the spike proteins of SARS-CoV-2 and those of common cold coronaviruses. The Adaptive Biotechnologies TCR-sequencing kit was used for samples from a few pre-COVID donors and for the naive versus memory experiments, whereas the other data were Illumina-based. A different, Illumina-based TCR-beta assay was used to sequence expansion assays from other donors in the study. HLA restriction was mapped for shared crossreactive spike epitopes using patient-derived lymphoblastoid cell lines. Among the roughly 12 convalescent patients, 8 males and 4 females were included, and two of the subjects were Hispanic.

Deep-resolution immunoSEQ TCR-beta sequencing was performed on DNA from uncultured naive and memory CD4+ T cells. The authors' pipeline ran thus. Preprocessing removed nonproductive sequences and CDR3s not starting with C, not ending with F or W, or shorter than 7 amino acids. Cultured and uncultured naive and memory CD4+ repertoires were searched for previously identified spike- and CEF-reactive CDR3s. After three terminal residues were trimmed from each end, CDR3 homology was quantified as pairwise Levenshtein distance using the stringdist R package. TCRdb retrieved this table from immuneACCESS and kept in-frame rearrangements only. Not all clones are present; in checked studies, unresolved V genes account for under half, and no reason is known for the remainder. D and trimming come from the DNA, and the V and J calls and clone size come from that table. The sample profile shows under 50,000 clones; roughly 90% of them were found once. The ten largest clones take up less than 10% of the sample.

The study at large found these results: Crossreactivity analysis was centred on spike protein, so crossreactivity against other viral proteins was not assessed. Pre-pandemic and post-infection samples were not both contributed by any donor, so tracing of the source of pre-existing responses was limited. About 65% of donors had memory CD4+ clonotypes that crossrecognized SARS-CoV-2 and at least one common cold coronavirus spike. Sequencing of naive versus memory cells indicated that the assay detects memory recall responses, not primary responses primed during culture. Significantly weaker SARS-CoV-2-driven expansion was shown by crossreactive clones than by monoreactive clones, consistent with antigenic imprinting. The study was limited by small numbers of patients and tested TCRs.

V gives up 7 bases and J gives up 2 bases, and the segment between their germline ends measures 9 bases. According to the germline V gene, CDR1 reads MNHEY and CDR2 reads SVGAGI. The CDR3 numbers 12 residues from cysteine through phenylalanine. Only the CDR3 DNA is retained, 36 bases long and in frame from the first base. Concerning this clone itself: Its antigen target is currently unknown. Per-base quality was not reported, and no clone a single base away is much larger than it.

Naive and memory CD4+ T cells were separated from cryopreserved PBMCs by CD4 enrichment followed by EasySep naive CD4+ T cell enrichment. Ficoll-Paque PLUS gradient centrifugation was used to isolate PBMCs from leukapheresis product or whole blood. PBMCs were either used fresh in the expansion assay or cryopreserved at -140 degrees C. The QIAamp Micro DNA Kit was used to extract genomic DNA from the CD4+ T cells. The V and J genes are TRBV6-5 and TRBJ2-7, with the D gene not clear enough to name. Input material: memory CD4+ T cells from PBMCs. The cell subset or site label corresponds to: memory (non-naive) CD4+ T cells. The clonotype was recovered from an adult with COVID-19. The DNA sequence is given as TGTGCCAGCACACAACAACCCTACGAGCAGTACTTC. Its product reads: CASTQQPYEQYF.